Below are 25 T cell receptor beta chains sequenced from a single sample in a study of cytomegalovirus exposure and HLA in healthy donors. The PCR used 60 Vbeta and 13 Jbeta primers. The table came from immunoSEQ multiplex PCR; TCRdb's copy has only in-frame clones and leaves some out. The sample carries around 200,000 clones, over 70% recorded once. Sequencing was carried out using PBMCs. The receptors were gathered from a woman in her fifties or sixties in good health and CMV-seropositive.

This clone turned up a few times. The rearrangement links TRBV10-3 to TRBJ2-7; 7 nucleotides agree with TRBD1. The CDR3 spans 12 residues. Trimming cost V 9 bases and J 3 bases; bases outside gene matches: 5. Germline V gene sequence: CDR1 ENHRY, CDR2 SYGVKD. CDR3 protein: CAIGDSLYEQYF. CDR3 bases: TGTGCCATAGGGGACAGCCTCTACGAGCAGTACTTC.

This chain joins TRBV7-2 and TRBJ2-5, with 7 bases aligning to TRBD1. CDR1 is SGHTA, CDR2 FQGNSA, per germline. V shed 2 bases and J 4 bases; nucleotides not matched to a gene: 7. The CDR3 runs 15 residues. The CDR3: CASSLSAGGGETQYF. In DNA, the CDR3 is TGTGCCAGCAGCTTATCGGCAGGGGGTGGAGAGACCCAGTACTTC.

The chain uses TRBV9 and TRBJ2-7, with 8 nucleotides matching TRBD2. V dropped 4 bases and J dropped 7; count of bases not matched to a gene: 10. The length of the CDR3 is 14 residues. Germline CDR1 is SGDLS and CDR2 is YYNGEE. CDR3 residues: CASSLGLVSREQYF. CDR3 DNA: TGTGCCAGCAGCCTGGGACTAGTCTCTAGGGAGCAGTACTTC. The entire variable domain, with the rest obtained from reference TRBV9 and TRBJ2-7, is as follows: DSGVTQTPKHLITATGQRVTLRCSPRSGDLSVYWYQQSLDQGLQFLIQYYNGEERAKGNILERFSAQQFPDLHSELNLSSLELGDSALYFCASSLGLVSREQYFGPGTRLTVT.

V gene TRBV6-6 combines with J gene TRBJ2-5, with 12 bases aligning to TRBD1. The last part of the DNA fits TRBJ2-7 better; the J call may be wrong. There are 16 residues in the CDR3. The germline V gene encodes CDR1 MNHNY and CDR2 SVGAGI (reference sequence). CDR3 nucleotides: TGTGCCAGCAGTTACACTCCCGGGACAGGGGGCTTCGAGCAGTACTTC. Amino acids: CASSYTPGTGGFEQYF.

V gene TRBV7-2 combines with J gene TRBJ2-1, with a weak D call TRBD1 (5 bases). V dropped 2 bases and J dropped 5 bases, with 13 bases sitting between them. CDR1 and CDR2 from the germline V gene are SGHTA and FQGNSA. The CDR3 contains 15 residues. CDR3 in DNA: TGTGCCAGCAGCTTACAGTGGGGCCGAAACAATGAGCAGTTCTTC. It translates to CASSLQWGRNNEQFF.

The gene calls are TRBV12-5 and TRBJ1-4, with 8 bases identical to TRBD1. J was trimmed by 0 bases and V by 3 bases; bases with no gene match: 9. CDR3 size: 18 residues. Germline V gives CDR1 LGHNT, CDR2 FRNRAP. The CDR3 sequence: CASGFRQGRFATNEKLFF. CDR3 nucleotide sequence: TGTGCTAGTGGTTTTAGACAGGGGCGATTTGCAACTAATGAAAAACTGTTTTTT.

In this sample, this clone turned up once. The chain joins TRBV5-4 to TRBJ1-1; no clear D gene. The CDR3 is made up of 14 amino acids. Trimming took 1 base from V and 2 from J, leaving 9 bases between them. Germline V gene data show CDR1 as SGHNT and CDR2 as YYREEE (reference sequence). CDR3 in amino acids: CASSLTTANTEAFF. The DNA of the CDR3 is TGTGCCAGCAGCTTGACCACAGCCAACACTGAAGCTTTCTTT.

V gene TRBV5-4 combines with J gene TRBJ2-1; no firm D call. This CDR3 is built from 14 residues. Trimming removed 0 bases from V and 3 bases from J, with 7 bases in between. Germline CDR1 is SGHNT and CDR2 is YYREEE (reference sequence). CDR3 region: CASSLVDNYNEQFF. The CDR3 region has the DNA TGTGCCAGCAGCTTGGTAGACAACTACAATGAGCAGTTCTTC.

This chain links TRBV19 with TRBJ2-7, with 7 bases fitting TRBD1. Germline V gene sequence: CDR1 LNHDA, CDR2 SQIVND (reference sequence). Trimming at V came to 1 base and at J to 2 bases, leaving 5 bases not matched to a gene. This CDR3 spans 15 amino acids. CDR3 loop: CASSIAGQRAYEQYF. The CDR3 region has the DNA TGTGCCAGTAGTATAGCGGGACAGCGAGCCTACGAGCAGTACTTC.

This clone was observed a few times. This chain links TRBV29-1 with TRBJ2-1, with 7 nucleotides matching TRBD2. J lost 7 bases, V lost 7 bases, and 10 bases had no gene match. This CDR3 is 13 amino acids long. The V gene's germline CDR1 is SQVTM and CDR2 ANQGSEA. This chain's CDR3 is CSAFVRGGNEQFF. CDR3 nucleotides: TGCAGCGCCTTTGTTAGGGGAGGGAATGAGCAGTTCTTC.

Turning to this clone: The junction shows a germline mismatch at one end, possibly a read error. This rearrangement joins TRBV4-3 to TRBJ2-6, with D possibly being TRBD1 (5 bases). The CDR3 spans 15 residues. Germline V CDR1 and CDR2: LGHNA, YSLEER. In nucleotides, the CDR3 is TGCGCCAGCAGCCAACGAGAGGCTGGGGCCAACGGCCTGACTTTC. Translated, it gives CASSQREAGANGLTF.

Worth noting for this clone: One end of the junction fails to match germline, which may point to a read error. The chain combines TRBV4-2 with TRBJ2-3; 7 nucleotides align to TRBD2. Germline V gene data show CDR1 as LGHNA and CDR2 as YNFKEQ. This CDR3 has 17 residues. CDR3 loop: CASSQAGSGSSTDTQYF. CDR3 bases: TGTGCCAGCAGTCAAGCCGGTAGCGGGTCTAGCACAGATACGCAGTATTTT.

The genes are TRBV28 and TRBJ2-7, with D hard to call. The V gene lost 7 bases and the J gene lost 7 bases, with 14 bases spanning the gap. The CDR3 is made up of 12 amino acids. CDR1 and CDR2 (germline): MDHEN, SYDVKM. The CDR3 bases are TGTGCCAGCACCCTCAATGGGCAGGAGCAGTACTTC. This translates into CASTLNGQEQYF.

The chain recombines TRBV18 with TRBJ2-1, with 7 bases identical to TRBD2. V gave up 4 bases and J gave up 6 bases; unmatched junction bases: 15. This CDR3 is 17 amino acids long. Germline CDR1 KGHSH, CDR2 LQKENI. CDR3: CASSLLGPGGTFNEQFF. CDR3 coding DNA: TGTGCCAGCTCACTCCTGGGGCCGGGAGGTACTTTCAATGAGCAGTTCTTC.

The genes are TRBV11-2 and TRBJ2-1; a weak D match, TRBD2 (6 bases). The CDR3 has 16 amino acids. CDR1 SGHAT and CDR2 FQNNGV come from the germline V gene. Between the trimmed V and J ends, which lost 1 base and 3 bases, there was a span of 13 bases. CDR3: CASSLVGGNFYNEQFF. CDR3 DNA: TGTGCCAGCAGCTTAGTGGGGGGAAACTTCTACAATGAGCAGTTCTTC. Full variable domain (rest looked up from reference TRBV11-2 and TRBJ2-1): EAGVAQSPRYKIIEKRQSVAFWCNPISGHATLYWYQQILGQGPKLLIQFQNNGVVDDSQLPKDRFSAERLKGVDSTLKIQPAKLEDSAVYLCASSLVGGNFYNEQFFGPGTRLTVL.

This clone was counted once. The CDR3 DNA is TGTGCCAGCAGCGATCCTGCTCGGGCGGGTTTACATGAGCAGTTCTTC. Protein: CASSDPARAGLHEQFF. The chain links TRBV7-8 to TRBJ2-1; tentatively, D is TRBD2 (5 bases). Germline V gene sequence: CDR1 SGHVS, CDR2 FQNEAQ. The CDR3 has 16 amino acids. V was pared by 5 bases and J by 8 bases, with 22 bases between.

V and J are TRBV27 and TRBJ2-7, with D possibly matching TRBD1 (6 bases). Trimming took 3 bases from V and 5 from J, leaving 11 bases between them. This CDR3 is built from 13 residues. Germline values: CDR1 MNHEY, CDR2 SMNVEV (reference sequence). The CDR3 region has the DNA TGTGCCAGCAGTTTCACCTACAGGGACGAGCAGTACTTC. This encodes CASSFTYRDEQYF.

The chain is built from TRBV5-3 and TRBJ2-3, with TRBD2 matching over 11 bases. TRBV5-3 is an ORF for which the function is uncertain. This CDR3 contains 15 residues. V gave up 4 bases and J gave up 7 bases; unmatched junction bases: 8. CDR3 sequence: CARSPLAGGGHTQYF. Here the CDR3 DNA reads TGTGCCAGAAGCCCCCTAGCGGGAGGAGGACATACGCAGTATTTT.

The chain links TRBV7-3 to TRBJ2-1, with D possibly TRBD2 on 6 matching bases. The CDR3 covers 15 residues. Germline CDR1 is SGHTA and CDR2 is FQGTGA. Trimming removed 3 bases at V and 1 base at J, with 10 bases between. The CDR3 region has the DNA TGTGCCAGCAGCTTTTTTGCGGGGTCCTACAATGAGCAGTTCTTC. This gives the protein CASSFFAGSYNEQFF.

A few counts support this clone. The chain recombines TRBV4-3 with TRBJ2-7; tentative D call: TRBD2 (6 bases). CDR1 and CDR2 (germline): LGHNA, YSLEER. The CDR3 is 16 amino acids. The V end was cut by 3 bases, the J end by 2 bases, with 17 bases between. In DNA form, the CDR3 reads TGCGCCAGCAGCCAGTTAACGCCGGGACTCACCTACGAGCAGTACTTC. Translation: CASSQLTPGLTYEQYF.

This clone was seen only once. This chain joins TRBV7-8 and TRBJ2-7, with TRBD2 matching over 8 bases. The CDR3 spans 13 residues. The germline gives CDR1 SGHVS, CDR2 FQNEAQ. The V segment lost 5 bases and the J segment 6 bases; nucleotides outside the gene matches: 6. In DNA, the CDR3 is TGTGCCAGCAGCCCCCGGGGGGGCACCGAGCAGTACTTC. This codes for CASSPRGGTEQYF.

The chain links TRBV2 to TRBJ1-5, with no clear D. Germline V gives CDR1 SNHLY, CDR2 FYNNEI. The CDR3 has 14 amino acids. The germline V and J ends were trimmed by 5 bases and 0 bases, with 8 bases remaining between them. CDR3 amino acids: CASSPGYSNQPQHF. CDR3 nucleotide sequence: TGTGCCAGCAGTCCGGGATATAGCAATCAGCCCCAGCATTTT.

The V call is TRBV11-2, the J call TRBJ2-3; no reliable D call. This CDR3 has 13 residues. In germline, CDR1 is SGHAT, CDR2 FQNNGV. Trimming stripped 0 bases from V and 4 bases from J, with 5 bases between. CDR3 DNA: TGTGCCAGCAGCTTAGACCGGGCAGATACGCAGTATTTT. Encoded protein: CASSLDRADTQYF.

The rearrangement links TRBV28 to TRBJ2-5; TRBD2 matches at 8 bases. Germline assignment: CDR1 MDHEN and CDR2 SYDVKM. The CDR3 extends over 15 amino acids. The junction had 10 bases not matched to a gene; V was cut back by 6 bases and J by 4 bases. The CDR3 protein is CASSQVGGAAETQYF. The DNA of the CDR3 is TGTGCCAGCAGCCAGGTCGGGGGGGCCGCAGAGACCCAGTACTTC.

The genes are TRBV28 and TRBJ1-2; D call uncertain. CDR3 size: 13 residues. Germline V lookup: CDR1 MDHEN, CDR2 SYDVKM. Trimming removed 2 bases from V and 8 bases from J, with 12 bases in between. The CDR3 sequence is CASSLGRYVGYTF. The CDR3 DNA sequence: TGTGCCAGCAGTTTAGGGAGGTATGTGGGCTACACCTTC.